This T cell receptor (beta chain) emerged from a study of shared clonotypes between healthy human individuals. Using immunoSEQ multiplex PCR, the repertoire was profiled, and TCRdb retains in-frame clones only, with some absent. The data contain about 180,000 clones, 90% to 95% of them singletons. The CDR3 length is 14 residues. With 7 bases removed from V and 10 bases from J, the gap between germline ends came to 19 bases. CDR1 is MDHEN, CDR2 SYDVKM, per germline. The genes are TRBV28 and TRBJ1-4; D might be TRBD1 (5 bases). The receptor was derived from a woman in her 30s in good health. Sequencing input: naive CD4+ T cells sorted from blood. Subset noted: CD45RA+ positively selected. This CDR3 reads CASTRDSTHTKLFF. In DNA, the CDR3 is TGTGCCAGCACCAGAGACAGTACCCATACAAAACTGTTTTTT.